This T cell receptor beta chain was obtained from a study of blood T cells in healthy people across ages (dated by TCRdb to between 2014 and 2017). Background for the entire study: In model experiments, roughly one uniquely barcoded TCR beta cDNA molecule per two T cells was captured by template switching. Donors were grouped into four age groups: young (average roughly 15 years), middle-aged (39), aged (around 56) and long-lived (around 82). Age-related changes in TCR beta repertoire diversity were measured in the study by deep sequencing normalized with unique cDNA molecular identifiers. The study analyzed two additional independent replicas of 1 million unique cDNA reads from the same blood draw for two donors, one aged 18 to 29 and one aged 80 or older. To avoid experimental bias, donors of different ages were spread randomly across the sequencing lanes.

The investigation overall reported the following: The long-lived group showed more naive CD4+ T cells, fewer expanded clones and increased TCR diversity than the aged group, suggesting age selection. Observed TCR beta diversity per million T cells fell roughly linearly with age, and a significant reduction was already apparent by age around 40. Because donor CMV infection status was unknown, age-related changes in expanded clonotypes were potentially confounded. Bulk unsorted PBMC profiling prevented conclusive comparison of naive and antigen-experienced compartments. A strong correlation was found between observed TCR beta diversity and the percentage of naive T cells measured by flow cytometry. Total diversity estimates from one million sequenced T cells were considered lower bounds and underestimates.

Library method: 5' RACE. The reads were generated on an Illumina HiSeq 2500. A second roughly 6 to 11 cycle PCR used a sample-barcoded 5' primer and a J-beta primer mix. A unique molecular identifier was introduced onto each TCR beta cDNA molecule by a template-switch 5' adaptor carrying 12 random nucleotides. Each sample yielded at least 2.5 million CDR3-containing paired-end reads. The Mint cDNA synthesis kit, primed by a TRBC-specific oligonucleotide, was used to synthesize first-strand cDNA from all RNA. All cDNA was treated with uracil-DNA glycosylase and then went through a first 18-cycle PCR with the universal primers M1SS and BC2_uni_R. As for the original processing: Each sample was normalized by randomly selecting 1 million high-quality reads, each carrying a distinct molecular identifier. Reads sharing molecular identifiers were discarded rather than binned into consensus sequences. MiTCR, run with a Q25 quality threshold and the strictest error-elimination algorithm, handled CDR3 identification, clonotype clustering and error correction. A nonparametric unseen species model with Euler transformation was used to estimate a lower bound on total TCR beta diversity. TCRdb trimmed public reads at Q25 via fastp, called clones via MiXCR and kept in-frame beta chains. Records with the same CDR3 protein are collapsed into one entry carrying the most frequent genes and DNA. What appears here as the V and J calls and clone size reflects TCRdb's work, not the paper's. This sample has some 880,000 distinct CDR3 sequences in its table, and around 34% of those were observed once. The top ten constitute about an eighth of the sample.

Donors were 30 to 45 systemically healthy Caucasian individuals from Russia aged roughly 6 to 90 years. Each donor gave roughly 9 milliliters of peripheral blood, drawn into EDTA-treated Vacutainer tubes. Ficoll-Paque density-gradient centrifugation was used to isolate PBMCs, with at least 7 million per sample. Total RNA was extracted from PBMCs with Trizol reagent, with at least 6 micrograms obtained per sample. The percentages of naive CD45RAhigh/CD27high T cells were determined by flow cytometry on a PBMC aliquot from every donor. CDR1 and CDR2 are read off the germline V gene as LGHNA and YNFKEQ. Trimming costs V 0 bases and J 5 bases, and their ends lie 12 bases apart. Spanning cysteine to phenylalanine, the CDR3 consists of 15 amino acids. The entry retains the CDR3 DNA only, 45 bases that are in frame from base 1. Points on this clonotype: Which antigen it targets is not known. The record has no base qualities; no much larger clone is one base away.

Source material: blood. The rearranged segments are TRBV4-2 and TRBJ2-3; the D gene is perhaps TRBD1 or TRBD2, as each covers 5 bases. This receptor was taken from a man in his late teens or twenties in good health. The CDR3 protein sequence reads: CASSQDGSGQDTQYF. DNA sequence: TGTGCCAGCAGCCAAGATGGATCGGGGCAAGATACGCAGTATTTT.